This entry describes one T cell receptor beta chain. This record belongs to a study of blood T cell repertoires in COVID-19. Study information: Material from acute and convalescent COVID-19 was sourced from the United States, Italy and Spain. Sources were T cells, B-cell-depleted T cells, or PBMCs; the material itself was cDNA or gDNA.

In the source study's methods: The assay estimated nucleated cells by amplifying reference gene primers. The table came from immunoSEQ multiplex PCR; TCRdb's copy has only in-frame clones and leaves some out. V and J calls plus clone size are reproduced from that table; the DNA served to infer D and trimming. Among around 58,000 clones listed, just over 85% were seen once. The V end lost 8 bases, the J end lost 8 bases, and 19 bases lay between the germline ends. From germline, CDR1 is SGHVS and CDR2 FQNEAQ. CDR3 length: 14 residues. Material for sequencing was peripheral blood. The chain combines TRBV7-8 with TRBJ2-1; TRBD1 is a possible D gene (6 bases). This receptor was obtained from a human donor in a cohort sampled during active COVID-19. CDR3 loop: CASGAGAPGDEQFF. CDR3 in DNA: TGTGCCAGCGGCGCAGGGGCCCCTGGGGATGAGCAGTTCTTC.